This is a list of T cell receptor beta chains from one sample in a study of T cell responses to AZD1222 COVID-19 vaccine. Assay: immunoSEQ multiplex PCR; the TCRdb copy retains only in-frame clones and omits some. The sample holds some 150,000 clones; around nine tenths are singletons and the top ten take about 1.6%. The specimen was peripheral blood, collected 28 days after the second AZD1222 dose. These receptors came from an adult who received the AZD1222 COVID-19 vaccine. Each CDR3 is given with its conserved first and last residue. The D gene is left open where the match is weak. The listing skips clone size in some rows; elsewhere it reads once, few, many or a size class.

>TRBV11-1|-|TRBD1|TRBJ1-1
TGTGCCAGCAGCTTAAGACAGGGATGGGGCACTGAAGCTTTCTTT
CASSLRQGWGTEAFF
>TRBV7-8|-|-|TRBJ1-2
TGTGCCAGCAGCACCGTGGTGGGATATGGCTACACCTTC
CASSTVVGYGYTF
>TRBV28|-|TRBD2|TRBJ2-3
TGTGCCAGCAGTGCCTCCGGGGGAGGGAGCACAGATACGCAGTATTTT
CASSASGGGSTDTQYF
>TRBV10-1|few|-|TRBJ2-7
TGCGCCAGCAGCTCGAATATTCCCTCCTACGAGCAGTACTTC
CASSSNIPSYEQYF
>TRBV4-2|-|-|TRBJ1-2
TGTGCCAGCAGCCAAGATCTTCTCGGCAGGGCTGGCTACACCTTC
CASSQDLLGRAGYTF
>TRBV5-1|-|TRBD1|TRBJ2-7
TGCGCCAGCAGCACAGGGGACAGGGGGGCCGAGCAGTACTTC
CASSTGDRGAEQYF
>TRBV30|-|-|TRBJ1-6
TGTGCCTGGGACGAAAATTCACCCCTCCACTTT
CAWDENSPLHF
>TRBV29-1|-|-|TRBJ1-2
TGCAGCGTTGAGGTTTGGGGGCGCGGCTACACCTTC
CSVEVWGRGYTF
>TRBV6-9|-|-|TRBJ1-1
TGTGCCGCAGGCGAGAACACTGAAGCTTTCTTT
CAAGENTEAFF
>TRBV5-1|-|TRBD1|TRBJ1-4
TGCGCCAGCAGCATGACAGGGGCGTCCTCGGAAAAACTGTTTTTT
CASSMTGASSEKLFF
>TRBV6-5|-|-|TRBJ1-1
TGTGCCAGCAGACGACAGCGGAACACTGAAGCTTTCTTT
CASRRQRNTEAFF
>TRBV6-5|few|TRBD1|TRBJ1-3
TGTGCCAGCAGTTACAAGGGACAGCTTTCTGGAAACACCATATATTTT
CASSYKGQLSGNTIYF
>TRBV6-6|-|-|TRBJ1-2
TGTGCCAGCAGTTCTGAAGGGGTCTATGGCTACACCTTC
CASSSEGVYGYTF
>TRBV27|-|-|TRBJ2-3
TGTGCCAGCAGTGAGTTAAGCACAGATACGCAGTATTTT
CASSELSTDTQYF
>TRBV2|-|-|TRBJ1-2
TGTGCCAGCAGTGAGGACATAACTTATGGCTACACCTTC
CASSEDITYGYTF